This entry features one T cell receptor (beta chain) sequence. This clonotype was observed a few times. The specificity of this receptor is unknown. Base qualities are not at hand, and no much larger clone is one base apart. TCR cDNA was synthesized by 5'RACE template switching, through which a universal primer site and unique molecular identifiers were introduced. Priming for cDNA synthesis came from both the TCR alpha and TCR beta constant segments. Library amplification used two PCR steps, and the second PCR step added sample barcodes and sequencing adapters. Libraries were sequenced on Illumina HiSeq 2500 (2x100 bp) or NovaSeq (2x150 bp). The paper's data handling went like this. MIGEC handled demultiplexing of reads and collapsing into UMI consensus sequences, while MiXCR performed V(D)J alignment. Using edgeR on replicate PBMC samples, clonotypes were called vaccine-responding if FDR was below 0.01 and the log2 fold change was above 5 up to day 15. Each bulk clonotype was labeled CD4 or CD8 based on which sequenced repertoire, CD4 or CD8, contained the clonotype at higher abundance. TCRdb redid the processing of the public reads, applying fastp at Q25 and MiXCR, and retained in-frame beta chains. Rows with one shared CDR3 protein collapse into an entry with the most common genes and DNA. The V and J calls were determined by TCRdb, not by the authors. In this sample the table shows about 300,000 distinct CDR3 sequences, approximately 7% of which occur a single time. The top ten clonotypes cover 15% to 20% of the sample.

This entry comes from a study of T cells after yellow fever vaccination (dated by TCRdb to the late 2010s). In the study overall: Libraries from fractions with low cell numbers were prepared with the SMART-Seq v4 Ultra Low Input RNA kit. The cohort comprised two healthy male donors, one aged 18 to 30 and one aged 30 to 40 years. Bulk PBMC replicates and cell subsets were isolated from blood drawn at multiple timepoints before and after both primary and secondary immunization. To follow T-cell clones before and after both primary and booster YFV17D yellow fever vaccination, bulk TCR alpha and beta repertoires underwent longitudinal sequencing. Overall study outcomes, separate from this receptor: A small share of clonotypes was detected in both CD4 and CD8 compartments, with the overlap likely arising from convergent recombination. Computational filtering was required because FACS-sorted repertoires could contain abundant contaminating clonotypes from the bulk population. Because only a couple of donors were included in the study, the extent to which the findings can be generalized is limited. After the booster, most of the clones that had expanded following primary vaccination were detected again (roughly 97% of CD4 and roughly 88% of CD8), which suggests that memory was broadly maintained. Compared with the primary T-cell response, the secondary T-cell response was weaker but faster, peaking on day 5 rather than day 15.

Counted from cysteine to valine, this CDR3 has 14 amino acids. The entry retains the CDR3 DNA only, 42 bases that are in frame from base 1. V is reduced by 4 bases and J by 6 bases, leaving a spacing of 16 bases between them. The germline V gene sets CDR1 to MNHEY and CDR2 to SVGEGT. In light of the paper, this sample's treatment or condition label describes: live attenuated yellow fever vaccine strain. At each blood-draw timepoint, two biological replicates of bulk PBMCs were obtained. A standard Ficoll-Paque protocol was used to isolate PBMCs from peripheral blood. RNA was extracted with TriZol from bulk PBMCs, CD4 and CD8 fractions, and dextramer-positive and dextramer-negative fractions.

Source: PBMCs, taken roughly 47 days after the first yellow fever vaccination. The TCR originated in a young man who received the YFV17D yellow fever vaccine. The sequence is built from TRBV6-2 or TRBV6-3 and TRBJ2-7, with the D gene tentatively TRBD1 or TRBD2, based on 6 matching bases in each. CDR3 protein: CASSSDRRGLEQYV. In nucleotides, the sequence is TGTGCCAGCAGTTCGGATCGCCGGGGGCTCGAGCAGTACGTC.